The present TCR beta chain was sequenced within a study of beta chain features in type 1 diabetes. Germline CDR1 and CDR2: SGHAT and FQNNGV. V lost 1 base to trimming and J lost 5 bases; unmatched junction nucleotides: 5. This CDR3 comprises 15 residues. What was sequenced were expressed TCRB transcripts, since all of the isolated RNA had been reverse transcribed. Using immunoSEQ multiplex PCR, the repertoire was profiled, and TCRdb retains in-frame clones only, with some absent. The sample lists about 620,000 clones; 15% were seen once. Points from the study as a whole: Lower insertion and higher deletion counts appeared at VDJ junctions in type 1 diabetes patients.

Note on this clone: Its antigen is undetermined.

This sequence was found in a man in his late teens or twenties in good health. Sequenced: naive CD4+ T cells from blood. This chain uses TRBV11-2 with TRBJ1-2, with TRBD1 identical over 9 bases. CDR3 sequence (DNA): TGTGCCAGCAGCTTAGCCGGGGACAGGGAGTATGGCTACACCTTC. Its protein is CASSLAGDREYGYTF. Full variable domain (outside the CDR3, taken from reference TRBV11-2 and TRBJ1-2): EAGVAQSPRYKIIEKRQSVAFWCNPISGHATLYWYQQILGQGPKLLIQFQNNGVVDDSQLPKDRFSAERLKGVDSTLKIQPAKLEDSAVYLCASSLAGDREYGYTFGSGTRLTVV.